This T cell receptor beta chain was sequenced during a study of blood T cell repertoires in COVID-19. Original analysis: Reference gene primers were amplified, and this amplification served to estimate nucleated cell counts. Produced via immunoSEQ multiplex PCR; TCRdb's table is partial and in-frame only. V and J calls and clone size come straight from that table; D and trimming were deduced from the DNA. The sample comprises about 300,000 clones, around 86% of which are singletons, and 3.5% to 4.5% rests with the top ten. Germline-derived CDR1 and CDR2 are LGHDT and YNNKEL (reference sequence). The CDR3 has 13 amino acids. Trimming took 2 bases from V and 2 from J, leaving 5 bases between them. Which cohort a participant joined came from the clinical history participants gave.

The chain uses TRBV3-1 (or the pseudogene TRBV3-2) and TRBJ2-3; D unclear. The source of this sequence is a man under 40 who had recovered from COVID-19. Sequencing input: PBMCs or T cells enriched from blood (not recorded which). The CDR3 region has the DNA TGTGCCAGCAGCCAATCATCCACAGATACGCAGTATTTT. This gives the protein CASSQSSTDTQYF.